The rows below give T cell receptor beta chains drawn from one sample of a study of blood T cell repertoires in COVID-19. Profiled with immunoSEQ multiplex PCR; TCRdb holds only in-frame clones, not every one. The repertoire holds about 54,000 clones, with approximately 80% as singletons. The source material was peripheral blood. The receptors stem from a human donor in a cohort sampled during active or convalescent COVID-19. The CDR3 runs from the conserved cysteine through the conserved F or W. Each record gives: clone size, D gene, J gene, V gene, CDR3 DNA, CDR3 protein. The D gene is left open where the match is weak. Clone size is given for some rows only: seen once, a few or many times, or a class if the clone is expanded.

clone size: .
D gene: TRBD2
J gene: TRBJ2-7
V gene: TRBV5-6
CDR3 DNA: TGTGCCAGCAGCCTTTCAAGCGGGGCCTCCTACGAGCAGTACTTC
CDR3 protein: CASSLSSGASYEQYF

clone size: .
D gene: .
J gene: TRBJ1-1
V gene: TRBV7-2
CDR3 DNA: TGTGCCAGCAGCTCCGACAGGAACACTGAAGCTTTCTTT
CDR3 protein: CASSSDRNTEAFF

clone size: .
D gene: TRBD1
J gene: TRBJ1-2
V gene: TRBV9
CDR3 DNA: TGTGCCAGCAGCACCCATGACAGGGGGCGAAGTGGCTACACCTTC
CDR3 protein: CASSTHDRGRSGYTF

clone size: .
D gene: .
J gene: TRBJ2-2
V gene: TRBV29-1
CDR3 DNA: TGCAGCGTTGTTTCGCGGAGGGTTGGCGGGGAGCTGTTTTTT
CDR3 protein: CSVVSRRVGGELFF

clone size: .
D gene: TRBD1
J gene: TRBJ1-2
V gene: TRBV6-5
CDR3 DNA: TGTGCCAGCAGTTACAAGGACAGGCCCAATGGCTACACCTTC
CDR3 protein: CASSYKDRPNGYTF

clone size: .
D gene: .
J gene: TRBJ2-5
V gene: TRBV18
CDR3 DNA: TGTGCCAGCTCACCAGGGCTCCAAGAGACCCAGTACTTC
CDR3 protein: CASSPGLQETQYF

clone size: .
D gene: .
J gene: TRBJ2-7
V gene: TRBV2
CDR3 DNA: TGTGCCAGCAGCAAAGGGGAGGTGTACTCCTACGAGCAGTACTTC
CDR3 protein: CASSKGEVYSYEQYF

clone size: .
D gene: TRBD1
J gene: TRBJ2-7
V gene: TRBV2
CDR3 DNA: TGTGCCAGCAGTGGTCAGGGACAGGGGACCTACGAGCAGTACTTC
CDR3 protein: CASSGQGQGTYEQYF

clone size: .
D gene: .
J gene: TRBJ1-1
V gene: TRBV11-2
CDR3 DNA: TGTGCCAGCAGCCCTCAGATGAACACTGAAGCTTTCTTT
CDR3 protein: CASSPQMNTEAFF

clone size: once
D gene: TRBD2
J gene: TRBJ2-7
V gene: TRBV27
CDR3 DNA: TGTGCCAGCTCTGACAGCGGGGGTTCCTACGAGCAGTACTTC
CDR3 protein: CASSDSGGSYEQYF

clone size: .
D gene: .
J gene: TRBJ2-3
V gene: TRBV27
CDR3 DNA: TGTGCCAGCAGCCTAGCCCTCACAGATACGCAGTATTTT
CDR3 protein: CASSLALTDTQYF

clone size: few
D gene: .
J gene: TRBJ2-1
V gene: TRBV5-6
CDR3 DNA: TGTGCCAGCAGTACAGGGAGTTACAATGAGCAGTTCTTC
CDR3 protein: CASSTGSYNEQFF

clone size: .
D gene: .
J gene: TRBJ1-1
V gene: TRBV29-1
CDR3 DNA: TGCAGCGTTTTGTCCCCTCGGGACACTGAAGCTTTCTTT
CDR3 protein: CSVLSPRDTEAFF

clone size: .
D gene: .
J gene: TRBJ2-5
V gene: TRBV20-1
CDR3 DNA: TGCAGTGCTAGTCTGACAGTCAAAGAGACCCAGTACTTC
CDR3 protein: CSASLTVKETQYF

clone size: .
D gene: TRBD1
J gene: TRBJ1-6
V gene: TRBV5-5
CDR3 DNA: TGTGCCAGCAGCTTGGCCGGGGGACAGGCAAGGTCACCCCTCCACTTT
CDR3 protein: CASSLAGGQARSPLHF

clone size: .
D gene: .
J gene: TRBJ1-1
V gene: TRBV18
CDR3 DNA: TGTGCCAGCTCACCCCTAGAGAACACTGAAGCTTTCTTT
CDR3 protein: CASSPLENTEAFF

clone size: few
D gene: .
J gene: TRBJ1-1
V gene: TRBV11-2
CDR3 DNA: TGTGCCAGCAGCTTAGGTAGGGGAGGGCAGACTGAAGCTTTCTTT
CDR3 protein: CASSLGRGGQTEAFF

clone size: .
D gene: TRBD1
J gene: TRBJ2-1
V gene: TRBV19
CDR3 DNA: TGTGCCAGTAGATCTCCCCCCGGGACAGGGTACAATGAGCAGTTCTTC
CDR3 protein: CASRSPPGTGYNEQFF

clone size: .
D gene: TRBD1
J gene: TRBJ1-4
V gene: TRBV7-2
CDR3 DNA: TGTGCCAGCAGCTTAGGGGGACAGCTTAATGAAAAACTGTTTTTT
CDR3 protein: CASSLGGQLNEKLFF

clone size: .
D gene: .
J gene: TRBJ2-7
V gene: TRBV7-2
CDR3 DNA: TGTGCCAGCAGCTTAAGCTCCAGGGGCGCCTACGAGCAGTACTTC
CDR3 protein: CASSLSSRGAYEQYF

clone size: .
D gene: TRBD1
J gene: TRBJ1-4
V gene: TRBV5-1
CDR3 DNA: TGCGCCAGCAGCTTCGGGACAGGGGGTAGAGGGACTAATGAAAAACTGTTTTTT
CDR3 protein: CASSFGTGGRGTNEKLFF

clone size: .
D gene: .
J gene: TRBJ1-2
V gene: TRBV6-2/TRBV6-3
CDR3 DNA: TGTGCCAGCAGTTACTCTCCGACAGACTATGGCTACACCTTC
CDR3 protein: CASSYSPTDYGYTF

clone size: .
D gene: .
J gene: TRBJ1-4
V gene: TRBV9
CDR3 DNA: TGTGCCAGCAGGGGGGCAGGGGATGAAAAACTGTTTTTT
CDR3 protein: CASRGAGDEKLFF

clone size: once
D gene: .
J gene: TRBJ1-2
V gene: TRBV30
CDR3 DNA: TGTGCCTACAATGGCTACACCTTC
CDR3 protein: CAYNGYTF

clone size: .
D gene: TRBD1
J gene: TRBJ1-5
V gene: TRBV19
CDR3 DNA: TGTGCCAGTAGTACTAGTCGAGGGGGCCAGGGCAATCAGCCCCAGCATTTT
CDR3 protein: CASSTSRGGQGNQPQHF

clone size: .
D gene: .
J gene: TRBJ1-1
V gene: TRBV4-3
CDR3 DNA: TGCGCCAGCAGCCAGGATCGACAGAAGAACACTGAAGCTTTCTTT
CDR3 protein: CASSQDRQKNTEAFF